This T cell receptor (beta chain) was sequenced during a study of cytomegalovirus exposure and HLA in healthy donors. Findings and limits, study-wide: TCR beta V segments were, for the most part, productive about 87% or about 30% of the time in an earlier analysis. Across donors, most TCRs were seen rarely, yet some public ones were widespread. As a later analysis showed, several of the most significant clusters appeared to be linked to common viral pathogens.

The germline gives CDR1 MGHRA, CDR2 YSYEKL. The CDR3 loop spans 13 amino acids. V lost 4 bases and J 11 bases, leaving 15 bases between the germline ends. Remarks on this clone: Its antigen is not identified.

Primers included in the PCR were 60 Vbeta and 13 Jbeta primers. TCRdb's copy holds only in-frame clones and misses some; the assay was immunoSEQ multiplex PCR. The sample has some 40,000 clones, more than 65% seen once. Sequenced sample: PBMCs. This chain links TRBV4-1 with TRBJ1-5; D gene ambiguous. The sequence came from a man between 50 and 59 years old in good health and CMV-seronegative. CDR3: CASSRGGLEAQHF. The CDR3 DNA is TGCGCCAGCAGCCGTGGAGGCCTTGAGGCCCAGCATTTT.